This T cell receptor beta chain derives from a study of resident and recirculating memory T cells in vitiligo (dated by TCRdb to 2017 to 2018). Regarding the research as a whole: For TCR beta sequencing, epidermis was obtained by shave biopsy from two lesional and two nonlesional sites, and PBMCs were also collected, from each of a few stable vitiligo patients. The goal of the human TCR beta sequencing was to check whether lesional vitiligo skin contained specific clones that differed from the clones found in nonlesional skin and blood. Without cell sorting, samples were homogenized immediately before genomic DNA was extracted using the Qiagen DNeasy Blood & Tissue Kit.

Reading the germline V gene gives CDR1 LGHNA and CDR2 YSLEER. The CDR3 starts with the cysteine, ends with the phenylalanine, and has 15 residues. Of the read, only the CDR3 DNA is kept; its 45 bases are in frame from base 1. Trimming takes 0 bases from V and 7 bases from J, and the germline ends sit 16 bases apart. Stable vitiligo was defined as no change in lesions over the previous 6 months. To qualify as stable, patients additionally needed to show no confetti depigmentation, which is a clinical sign of active vitiligo. Any patient who had received treatment in the previous three months was excluded. PBMCs were isolated from heparinized blood by Ficoll density gradient centrifugation and were subsequently flash-frozen. The immunoSEQ hsTCRB kit was used to amplify TCR beta chains from the genomic DNA. TCR beta libraries were sequenced on an Illumina MiSeq instrument by the immunoSEQ service. The source study handled its data this way. Repertoire data were analyzed with the immunoSEQ Analyzer. The immuneACCESS repertoire file appears here via TCRdb, limited to in-frame rearrangements. These files lack a portion of the clones; in checked studies, under half of the deficit traces to unresolved V genes, and the cause of the others is not known. The V and J calls and clone size come from that table; D and trimming were worked out from the DNA. The sample table contains tens of thousands of clones; only one count was recorded for approximately 93% of them. Jointly, the top ten make up about 4.9% of the sample.

The research as a whole found: Working out how much the T cell clones identified in the vitiligo lesions and the human Trm versus Tcm pools each contribute will require future mechanistic studies. Overlap and correlation analysis found no significant repertoire overlap between any two biopsies, even biopsies from the same patient, apart from each lesion compared with itself. Clonality was not the same from one vitiligo lesion to another, and no unique dominant TCR clone turned up. TCR sequences were not found to be conserved across biopsy sites or patients, suggesting that different lesions are infiltrated by different T cell clones, a pattern described as private specificity.

With regard to this clone: Its recognized antigen is unknown. Base quality data are lacking; no much larger clone is found one base away.

The sample taken for sequencing was blood. This TCR came from a male donor with vitiligo. The rearrangement joined TRBV4-3 to TRBJ2-7; the D region possibly corresponds to TRBD1 (6 bases align). The DNA sequence is given as TGCGCCAGCAGCCAAGACGGGTGGACAGTCTATGAGCAGTACTTC. This gives the protein CASSQDGWTVYEQYF.